This T cell receptor (beta chain) came from a study of shared clonotypes between healthy human individuals. The CDR3 has 13 residues. Trimming removed 5 bases from V and 2 bases from J, with 10 bases in between. The germline V gene has CDR1 LNHNV and CDR2 YYDKDF (reference sequence). TCRdb's copy holds only in-frame clones and misses some; the assay was immunoSEQ multiplex PCR. The top ten hold 20% to 25% of the sample, which has hundreds of thousands of clones, about 91% seen once. Naive CD8 cells lacked CD45RO, underwent positive selection for CCR7 and left out terminally differentiated effector memory CD45RA+ cells. General study results and limits: Around 5.3% of naive CD4 clonotypes were shared across a few donors. Clonotypes shared by all four donors outscored non-shared clonotypes in generation probability.

In the case of this clone: Its specificity is not known.

Source material: naive CD8+ T cells sorted from blood. The sequence was obtained from a man aged 25-45 years in good health. The chain combines TRBV15 with TRBJ2-7, with D perhaps assigned TRBD1 or TRBD2 (5 bases each). The CDR3 nucleotides read TGTGCCACCAGCCGGGACCTAGCCTACGAGCAGTACTTC. Translating gives CATSRDLAYEQYF.